Listed below are T cell receptor beta chains from one sample, sequenced in a study of CD8 T cells in ankylosing spondylitis. TCRdb reanalysed the 5' RACE reads using MiXCR and keeps one entry per CDR3 protein. Seen here are some 120,000 distinct CDR3 sequences, roughly an eighth observed once, and the top ten hold approximately 3.1%. Sequencing was performed on blood, either unsorted or a sorted T cell fraction (not recorded which). Every receptor here comes from a female donor with ankylosing spondylitis or in good health (not recorded which). Each CDR3 is given with its conserved first and last residue. Fields, in order: V gene, J gene, clone size, D gene, CDR3 DNA, CDR3 protein. A D gene is named only where the DNA matches it firmly. Size tells how often a clone was seen (once, few, many) or the class of an expanded clone, and some rows leave it out.

TRBV21-1	TRBJ2-7	many	.	TGTGCCAGCAGCAAAAAGGGGACTGACAGGGGTCGATACGAGCAGTACTTC	CASSKKGTDRGRYEQYF
TRBV11-2	TRBJ1-2	many	.	TGTGCCAGCAGCATACAGGGACACTATGGCTACACCTTC	CASSIQGHYGYTF
TRBV19	TRBJ2-5	once	.	TGTGCCAGTAGGACCCACGGGACACACGAGACCCAGTACTTC	CASRTHGTHETQYF
TRBV9	TRBJ1-5	.	.	TGTGCCAGCAGCCCGGGGGCAGCAGGCAGCAATCAGCCCCAGCATTTT	CASSPGAAGSNQPQHF
TRBV5-1	TRBJ2-1	few	.	TGCGCCAGCAGCTTGGCGGTGGGGTCCTACAATGAGCAGTTCTTC	CASSLAVGSYNEQFF
TRBV10-3	TRBJ2-5	many	TRBD2	TGTGCCATCAGTGAGCCAAGCGGGGCGGTTGAGACCCAGTACTTC	CAISEPSGAVETQYF
TRBV7-2	TRBJ1-4	many	.	TGTGCCAGCAGCTTCACAGGGAAGTCTGAAAAACTGTTTTTT	CASSFTGKSEKLFF
TRBV20-1	TRBJ1-1	many	TRBD1	TGCAGTGCTGAAGACAGGGTGAACACTGAAGCTTTCTTT	CSAEDRVNTEAFF
TRBV28	TRBJ2-7	.	TRBD1	TGTGCCAGCAGTGCCCCCGGGACAGGGACTTTATGGAAGTACTTC	CASSAPGTGTLWKYF
TRBV20-1	TRBJ2-4	many	TRBD1	TGCAGTGCTAGTCGACAGGGATCCGACATTCAGTACTTC	CSASRQGSDIQYF
TRBV6-2/TRBV6-3	TRBJ2-4	.	TRBD2	TGTGCCATCCAGGACGGGGGGGCCGCCAAAAACATTCAGTACTTC	CAIQDGGAAKNIQYF
TRBV19	TRBJ2-7	few	.	TGTGCCAGTAGTTCGCTGGTAGGGTACGAGCAGTACTTC	CASSSLVGYEQYF
TRBV7-2	TRBJ2-2	.	.	TGTGCCAGCAGCTTCCGGCCTCCGGGCACCGGGGAGCTGTTTTTT	CASSFRPPGTGELFF
TRBV10-3	TRBJ2-7	many	.	TGTGCCATCAAAAACCGAGGGGGAGGTGAAAACGAGCAGTACTTC	CAIKNRGGGENEQYF
TRBV9	TRBJ2-7	few	.	TGTGCCAGCAGCCCCCTTTTGGATCCCTACGAGCAGTACTTC	CASSPLLDPYEQYF
TRBV10-3	TRBJ2-3	many	.	TGTGCCATCAGGAAGGACTCCGAGGGAGCAGATACGCAGTATTTT	CAIRKDSEGADTQYF
TRBV7-8	TRBJ2-3	many	.	TGTGCCAGCAGCTTAGCACACGGGGGAGGATTTTTTTTAGATACGCAGTATTTT	CASSLAHGGGFFLDTQYF
TRBV5-1	TRBJ2-5	many	TRBD2	TGCGCCAGCAGCACCATAGCGGGAAGCGAGACCCAGTACTTC	CASSTIAGSETQYF
TRBV20-1	TRBJ1-5	many	.	TGCAGTGGAGGGGAGGGGCAGACTAGCAATCAGCCCCAGCATTTT	CSGGEGQTSNQPQHF
TRBV12-3/TRBV12-4	TRBJ2-2	many	.	TGTGCCAGCAGTTTGACCTCTTTACACACCGGGGAGCTGTTTTTT	CASSLTSLHTGELFF
TRBV28	TRBJ2-6	.	.	TGTGCCAGCACCCATACAGGGAGCTCTGGGGCCAACGTCCTGACTTTC	CASTHTGSSGANVLTF